One sample yielded the 15 T cell receptor beta chains listed below, sequenced in a study of beta chain features in type 1 diabetes. Study-level findings and limits: TCRB CDR3 length was moderately but significantly reduced in all four CD4+ subsets of Type 1 diabetes patients.

The authors reverse transcribed all of the isolated RNA, so sequencing captured expressed TCRB transcripts. Measured with immunoSEQ multiplex PCR; TCRdb has only the in-frame clones, and not every one. The sample has approximately 730,000 clones, about an eighth seen once. Their target antigens are unknown. The sample comprised naive CD4+ T cells from blood. All receptors derive from a man between 18 and 35 years old with type 1 diabetes.

The V call is TRBV7-9, the J call TRBJ2-1; D possibly uses TRBD1 or TRBD2 (6 bases each). The CDR3 consists of 13 residues. V lost 2 bases, J lost 10 bases, and 12 bases lay in between. The germline CDR1 and CDR2 sequences are SEHNR and FQNEAQ (reference sequence). The CDR3 DNA follows: TGTGCCAGCAGCTTAAGTACGGGGGCAGAGCAGTTCTTC. This gives the protein CASSLSTGAEQFF.

The genes are TRBV4-1 and TRBJ2-3, with D possibly being TRBD1 (6 bases). Trimming stripped 0 bases from V and 6 bases from J, with 16 bases between. CDR1 is MGHRA, CDR2 YSYEKL, per germline. The CDR3 is made up of 16 amino acids. The CDR3 DNA reads TGCGCCAGCAGCCAAGATCCGCAGGGGCTGGGGGATACGCAGTATTTT. Its translation is CASSQDPQGLGDTQYF.

The chain is built from TRBV6-5 and TRBJ2-7; the D gene is possibly TRBD1 (6 bases). CDR1 and CDR2 (germline): MNHEY, SVGAGI. V lost 6 bases to trimming and J lost 0 bases, with 12 bases between them. The CDR3 consists of 14 residues. The CDR3 loop reads CASRDRILSYEQYF. CDR3 coding DNA: TGTGCCAGCAGAGACAGGATACTCTCCTACGAGCAGTACTTC.

The rearrangement uses TRBV2 and TRBJ1-1; 8 positions match TRBD1. The J segment lost 3 bases and the V segment lost 10 bases, leaving 10 bases of the junction unmatched. The CDR3 runs to 14 residues. Germline values: CDR1 SNHLY, CDR2 FYNNEI. This CDR3 reads CATNLRGHHTEAFF. Written as DNA, the CDR3 is TGTGCCACCAACCTCAGGGGGCATCACACTGAAGCTTTCTTT.

This clone was seen only a few times. The genes are TRBV7-9 and TRBJ2-7; the D is unclear. The CDR3 totals 13 residues. The germline V gene has CDR1 SEHNR and CDR2 FQNEAQ (reference sequence). The ends were cut back, 1 base at V and 0 bases at J, with 4 bases in the middle. CDR3 protein: CASSLDLSYEQYF. The CDR3 bases are TGTGCCAGCAGCTTAGACCTCTCCTACGAGCAGTACTTC.

This clone was seen only a few times. This sequence joins TRBV15 and TRBJ2-7; 7 bases are a match to TRBD1. Germline V gene sequence: CDR1 LNHNV, CDR2 YYDKDF (reference sequence). The CDR3 runs to 14 residues. Unmatched junction bases numbered 9, after V lost 5 bases and J lost 5 bases. DNA for the CDR3: TGTGCCACCAGCCTCGAGAGGGGGCTCAACGAGCAGTACTTC. Translation gives CATSLERGLNEQYF.

This clone has more than one count but fewer than ten. The chain combines TRBV25-1 with TRBJ1-5, with D unclear. The germline CDR1 and CDR2 sequences are MGHDK and SYGVNS. V lost 6 bases and J 2 bases, leaving 11 bases between the germline ends. This CDR3 spans 14 amino acids. Here the CDR3 DNA reads TGTGCCAGCAGGCAAGGATGGGGCAATCAGCCCCAGCATTTT. The encoded protein is CASRQGWGNQPQHF.

There are a few counts of this clone. The CDR3 loop reads CASRAREVLETQYF. The CDR3 DNA reads as TGTGCCAGCAGAGCAAGGGAAGTCTTAGAGACCCAGTACTTC. This chain uses TRBV2 with TRBJ2-5, with unresolved D. Germline assignment: CDR1 SNHLY and CDR2 FYNNEI. The CDR3 covers 14 residues. The V end was cut by 6 bases, the J end by 4 bases, with 15 bases between.

Only a few counts were recorded for this clone. The chain recombines TRBV14 with TRBJ2-5; D gene unclear. CDR1 and CDR2 from the germline V gene are SGHDN and FVKESK. Trimming removed 4 bases at V and 7 bases at J, with 10 bases between. CDR3 length equals 12 residues. The CDR3 loop reads CASSPGSMTQYF. CDR3 DNA: TGTGCCAGCAGCCCCGGGTCGATGACCCAGTACTTC.

This clone showed up just a few times. The CDR3 bases are TGTGCCAGCAGCTTTCAGTGGGGACAGGGGTACCAAGAGACCCAGTACTTC. Translated, it gives CASSFQWGQGYQETQYF. The chain uses TRBV7-9 and TRBJ2-5; 10 bases are a match to TRBD1. The germline V gene encodes CDR1 SEHNR and CDR2 FQNEAQ (reference sequence). The CDR3 runs to 17 residues. Trimming took 3 bases from V and 0 from J; bases not matched to a gene: 7. Using reference TRBV7-9 and TRBJ2-5 for the parts outside the CDR3, the full variable domain is DTGVSQNPRHKITKRGQNVTFRCDPISEHNRLYWYRQTLGQGPEFLTYFQNEAQLEKSRLLSDRFSAERPKGSFSTLEIQRTEQGDSAMYLCASSFQWGQGYQETQYFGPGTRLLVL.

The J gene is TRBJ2-7, the V gene TRBV27, with 12 bases fitting TRBD2. Unmatched junction bases numbered 7, after V lost 6 bases and J lost 7 bases. CDR1 and CDR2 (germline): MNHEY, SMNVEV (reference sequence). The CDR3 is 14 amino acids. The CDR3 sequence: CASSSSGGAGEQYF. The CDR3 coding sequence is TGTGCCAGCAGCTCTAGCGGGGGGGCCGGGGAGCAGTACTTC.

This clone was counted a few times. The V gene is TRBV27, the J gene TRBJ2-3, with TRBD1 identical over 8 bases. This CDR3 is 15 amino acids long. Germline CDR1 and CDR2: MNHEY and SMNVEV (reference sequence). After removal of 5 bases from V and 4 bases from J, the junction contained 8 bases not matched to a gene. CDR3 protein: CASSKDRAYPDTQYF. In nucleotides, the CDR3 is TGTGCCAGCAGTAAGGACAGGGCCTACCCAGATACGCAGTATTTT.

In this sample, this clone turned up a few times. This sequence joins TRBV29-1 and TRBJ1-2; possibly TRBD1 for D (6 bases). Germline assignment: CDR1 SQVTM and CDR2 ANQGSEA. The CDR3 has 14 amino acids. Trimming shortened V by 4 bases and J by 1 base, and 13 bases separated the two germline ends. The CDR3 loop reads CSVVRTDLNYGYTF. The CDR3 DNA follows: TGCAGCGTTGTCCGGACAGATCTTAACTATGGCTACACCTTC. The whole variable domain, remainder taken from reference TRBV29-1 and TRBJ1-2, is SAVISQKPSRDICQRGTSLTIQCQVDSQVTMMFWYRQQPGQSLTLIATANQGSEATYESGFVIDKFPISRPNLTFSTLTVSNMSPEDSSIYLCSVVRTDLNYGYTFGSGTRLTVV.

V usage is TRBV18 and J usage is TRBJ2-7; D perhaps matches TRBD1 (5 bases). Per the germline V gene, CDR1 is KGHSH and CDR2 is LQKENI. Trimming took off 0 bases at V and 5 bases at J, with 8 bases between the two ends. This CDR3 has 13 residues. CDR3 residues: CASSPPGRDEQYF. The DNA for the CDR3 is TGTGCCAGCTCACCACCTGGCAGGGACGAGCAGTACTTC.

V usage is TRBV29-1 and J usage is TRBJ2-1; D might be TRBD2 (5 bases). The germline gives CDR1 SQVTM, CDR2 ANQGSEA. V was pared by 7 bases and J by 2 bases, with 12 bases between. The CDR3 runs 13 residues. The DNA for the CDR3 is TGCAGCGCCCTAACCGGGGCCTACAATGAGCAGTTCTTC. Its translation: CSALTGAYNEQFF.